This TCR beta chain is drawn from a study of T cells in Graves' hyperthyroidism and ophthalmopathy. Notes on the study in general: Median prediction lead before ophthalmopathy onset was six to eight months with the model. Most expanded thyroid clonotypes above 0.001 also appeared in blood.

This clonotype occurred many times. Its specificity is not known. Exclusion criteria comprised uncontrolled infection, other autoimmune disease, pregnancy or lactation. Clinical symptoms, serum thyroxine, TRAb, thyroid ultrasound and orbital computed tomography established diagnosis. RNA transcripts gave rise to amplified TCR beta CDR3 regions. TCR CDR3 underwent first-round RT-PCR with the HTBI primer set. One entry per CDR3 protein results from TCRdb running MiXCR on the multiplex PCR reads. The table lists 640,000 or so distinct CDR3 sequences, around 15% of them singletons. Sequenced sample: blood. This receptor was taken from a woman aged 40 to 50 with Graves' ophthalmopathy.

The CDR3 DNA is TGTGCCAGCAGCCAAGAGGTGAACACTGAAGCTTTCTTT. Its protein is CASSQEVNTEAFF. The V call is TRBV3-1, the J call TRBJ1-1; D unresolved. Trimming removed 0 bases at V and 0 bases at J, with 2 bases between. This CDR3 is 13 amino acids long. Germline V gene sequence: CDR1 LGHDT, CDR2 YNNKEL (reference sequence).